This T cell receptor (beta chain) is drawn from a study of cytomegalovirus exposure and HLA in healthy donors. Broader study findings: Investigators reported approximately 170 TCR beta chains as tied to cytomegalovirus. A later analysis found TCR association rates differed by HLA locus, highest for DRB1 and lowest for HLA-C.

The PCR ran on 60 Vbeta and 13 Jbeta primers. Only in-frame clones appear in the TCRdb table, and some are missing; sequencing was by immunoSEQ multiplex PCR. The sample records hundreds of thousands of clones, around 64% being singletons. This clone was detected once. Antigen: not known. The CDR3 length is 17 residues. J gave up 0 bases and V 0 bases, and 3 bases lay outside the gene matches. From germline, CDR1 is SGHRS and CDR2 YFSETQ. This chain links TRBV5-1 with TRBJ2-1; TRBD2 aligns across 10 bases. The sample was PBMCs. The TCR comes from a man aged 35 to 55 in good health and CMV-seropositive. CDR3 in DNA: TGCGCCAGCAGCTTGGCCCTAGCGGGGGTCTCCTACAATGAGCAGTTCTTC. Translation gives CASSLALAGVSYNEQFF.